This passage covers 16 T cell receptor beta chains from one sample sequenced in a study of T cell responses to AZD1222 COVID-19 vaccine (dated by TCRdb to about 2021). What this sample's time point label stands for: baseline before first vaccination. Libraries were prepared through the immunoSEQ multiplex PCR assay. TCRdb took over this immuneACCESS table, retaining in-frame rearrangements with V and J assigned. Such tables are incomplete; in checked studies, under half of the missing clones stem from an unresolved V gene, and the remainder is unexplained. This sample is represented by some 100,000 clones; about nine tenths of them were singletons. The ten largest clonotypes hold 4.5% to 5.5% of the sample. Sequencing used peripheral blood, obtained on day 0 of AZD1222 vaccination. The receptors were gathered from an adult in good health.

The J gene is TRBJ1-1, the V gene TRBV2; 10 bases are a match to TRBD1. CDR1 is SNHLY, CDR2 FYNNEI, per germline. This CDR3 is built from 13 residues. V was clipped by 4 bases and J by 11 bases; unmatched bases: 7. The CDR3 spells CASSGGQGIVAFF. In nucleotides, the CDR3 is TGTGCCAGCAGTGGGGGACAGGGGATTGTGGCTTTCTTT.

The chain employs TRBV5-1 and TRBJ2-7; 9 bases align to TRBD1. Germline V gives CDR1 SGHRS, CDR2 YFSETQ. After removal of 3 bases from V and 3 bases from J, the junction contained 10 bases not matched to a gene. This CDR3 has 16 amino acids. The CDR3 sequence is CASSSTGGAIDYEQYF. CDR3 nucleotide sequence: TGCGCCAGCAGCTCCACAGGGGGCGCGATAGACTACGAGCAGTACTTC. Variable domain in full (rest from reference TRBV5-1 and TRBJ2-7): KAGVTQTPRYLIKTRGQQVTLSCSPISGHRSVSWYQQTPGQGLQFLFEYFSETQRNKGNFPGRFSGRQFSNSRSEMNVSTLELGDSALYLCASSSTGGAIDYEQYFGPGTRLTVT.

The chain recombines TRBV7-9 with TRBJ2-6; the D gene is possibly TRBD1 (6 bases). The germline V gene encodes CDR1 SEHNR and CDR2 FQNEAQ (reference sequence). V was clipped by 3 bases and J by 4 bases, with 22 bases between them. This CDR3 comprises 19 residues. The CDR3 here is CASSFFQFGPQGGANVLTF. CDR3 nucleotides: TGTGCCAGCAGCTTTTTCCAGTTTGGGCCCCAGGGGGGGGCCAACGTCCTGACTTTC.

Regarding this clone: The junction and the germline gene differ at one end; a read error may be behind it. The chain joins TRBV30 to TRBJ2-2; 7 bases fit TRBD2. CDR3 size: 14 residues. The germline V gene encodes CDR1 GTSNPN and CDR2 SVGIG (reference sequence). The CDR3 loop is CAWRVGGGTGELFF. DNA of the CDR3: TGTGCCTGGCGTGTTGGGGGGGGTACCGGGGAGCTGTTTTTT.

The chain recombines TRBV7-3 with TRBJ2-3, with D hard to call. V was cut by 2 bases and J by 0 bases, with 12 bases left in between. The CDR3 is 16 residues long. CDR1 and CDR2 (germline): SGHTA, FQGTGA. The CDR3 protein is CASSLGSLRSTDTQYF. CDR3 nucleotides: TGTGCCAGCAGCTTAGGGTCTCTGCGGAGCACAGATACGCAGTATTTT.

This chain uses TRBV20-1 with TRBJ1-3; D is possibly TRBD1 (5 bases). There are 15 residues in the CDR3. Germline CDR1 DFQATT, CDR2 SNEGSKA (reference sequence). V was trimmed by 3 bases and J by 4 bases, leaving 16 bases between them. CDR3 bases: TGCAGTGCTAGTTTTTTGGCGGGGCCCGGAAACACCATATATTTT. Translation: CSASFLAGPGNTIYF.

This clone was recorded once. This rearrangement joins TRBV7-6 to TRBJ2-5; D is undetermined. Germline V gene sequence: CDR1 SGHVS, CDR2 FNYEAQ. Trimming cost V 0 bases and J 2 bases, with 1 base left between them. The CDR3 is made up of 12 amino acids. CDR3 in amino acids: CASSLAQETQYF. The CDR3 DNA sequence: TGTGCCAGCAGCTTAGCTCAAGAGACCCAGTACTTC.

V is TRBV10-3 and J is TRBJ1-3; D is ambiguous. Trimming shortened V by 5 bases and J by 3 bases, and 8 bases separated the two germline ends. Per the germline V gene, CDR1 is ENHRY and CDR2 is SYGVKD. CDR3 length equals 13 residues. DNA of the CDR3: TGTGCCATCAGTCCGGGTCTTGGAAACACCATATATTTT. Protein: CAISPGLGNTIYF.

In its sample, this clone was seen once. The gene calls are TRBV11-2 and TRBJ2-1; TRBD2 aligns across 11 bases. The V gene end was trimmed by 1 base and the J gene end by 9 bases; junction bases not matched to a gene: 2. Germline V gives CDR1 SGHAT, CDR2 FQNNGV. This CDR3 comprises 14 residues. In DNA, the CDR3 is TGTGCCAGCAGCTTAGGACTAGCGGGAAGTGAGCAGTTCTTC. This sequence encodes CASSLGLAGSEQFF.

Worth noting for this clone: Other DNA sequences in this specimen translate into the identical CDR3. The genes are TRBV5-4 and TRBJ2-1; either TRBD1 or TRBD2 may fit D (5 bases each). V lost 5 bases and J 3 bases, leaving 9 bases between the germline ends. The CDR3 length is 13 residues. From germline, CDR1 is SGHNT and CDR2 YYREEE (reference sequence). CDR3 nucleotide sequence: TGTGCCAGCAGTCTTGGGGGCTACAATGAGCAGTTCTTC. Its translation is CASSLGGYNEQFF.

Comment on this clone: A read error may account for a junction end that differs from germline. V is TRBV11-2 and J is TRBJ1-2; 7 nucleotides match TRBD1. This CDR3 spans 14 amino acids. The germline gives CDR1 SGHAT, CDR2 FQNNGV. The CDR3 spells CASSLDPSGQNPSF. The CDR3 DNA is TGTGCCAGCAGCTTAGATCCATCGGGACAGAACCCTTCATTC.

The chain combines TRBV7-9 with TRBJ1-1, with TRBD1 as a possible D gene (5 bases). The V gene's germline CDR1 is SEHNR and CDR2 FQNEAQ (reference sequence). The CDR3 spans 14 residues. V was cut by 5 bases and J by 2 bases, with 12 bases left in between. The DNA of the CDR3 is TGTGCCAGCAGCCCGGGACCGATTAACACTGAAGCTTTCTTT. Amino acids: CASSPGPINTEAFF. Filled out from reference TRBV7-9 and TRBJ1-1, the complete variable domain reads DTGVSQNPRHKITKRGQNVTFRCDPISEHNRLYWYRQTLGQGPEFLTYFQNEAQLEKSRLLSDRFSAERPKGSFSTLEIQRTEQGDSAMYLCASSPGPINTEAFFGQGTRLTVV.

Regarding this clone: Other DNA sequences in this sample translate to the same CDR3. V gene TRBV4-1 combines with J gene TRBJ2-7; 14 nucleotides align to TRBD2. V lost 3 bases to trimming and J lost 4 bases; unmatched junction nucleotides: 14. In germline, CDR1 is MGHRA, CDR2 YSYEKL. The CDR3 spans 19 residues. CDR3 in DNA: TGCGCCAGCAGCCAGTCTCCGGGACTAGCGGGAGAGGCTACGTACGAGCAGTACTTC. It is translated as CASSQSPGLAGEATYEQYF.

In DNA form, the CDR3 reads TGTGCCAGCTCATCCGGACAGGGAATAAATGAAAAACTGTTTTTT. It is translated as CASSSGQGINEKLFF. The chain recombines TRBV18 with TRBJ1-4, with TRBD1 matching 8 bases. This CDR3 has 15 amino acids. V lost 5 bases, J lost 5 bases, and 7 bases stayed unmatched. Germline V gene sequence: CDR1 KGHSH, CDR2 LQKENI. Full variable domain (outside the CDR3, taken from reference TRBV18 and TRBJ1-4): NAGVMQNPRHLVRRRGQEARLRCSPMKGHSHVYWYRQLPEEGLKFMVYLQKENIIDESGMPKERFSAEFPKEGPSILRIQQVVRGDSAAYFCASSSGQGINEKLFFGSGTQLSVL.

The chain uses TRBV11-2 and TRBJ1-1, with unresolved D. CDR3 length equals 16 residues. The germline CDR1 and CDR2 sequences are SGHAT and FQNNGV. Trimming cost V 5 bases and J 1 base, with 17 bases left between them. The CDR3 is CASSPGKGWGNTEAFF. The CDR3 DNA reads as TGTGCCAGCAGCCCGGGGAAGGGTTGGGGGAACACTGAAGCTTTCTTT.

This clone was observed a single time. The V and J genes are TRBV4-2 and TRBJ1-1; 8 positions agree with TRBD1. With V trimmed by 2 bases and J by 1 base, 6 bases remained unmatched. The germline CDR1 and CDR2 sequences are LGHNA and YNFKEQ. The CDR3 loop spans 16 amino acids. CDR3: CASSQKEGTGNTEAFF. As DNA, the CDR3 is TGTGCCAGCAGCCAAAAGGAGGGGACAGGGAACACTGAAGCTTTCTTT.